Presented here are 19 T cell receptor beta chains from one specimen sequenced in a study of shared clonotypes between healthy human individuals. CD8 cells classed as naive were CD45RO-negative and positively selected for CCR7, excluding terminally differentiated effector memory CD45RA+ cells. Sequenced by immunoSEQ multiplex PCR; TCRdb stores in-frame clones only, minus some. Of about 2 million clones listed, about 95% were seen once; the top ten hold 1.2%. Sequenced material: naive CD8+ T cells sorted from blood. These receptor sequences come from a man aged 18 to 35 in good health.

This clone was picked up one time. The chain employs TRBV6-5 and TRBJ2-5; D unresolved. Looked up from germline, CDR1 is MNHEY and CDR2 is SVGAGI. The germline V and J ends were trimmed by 0 bases and 5 bases, with 10 bases remaining between them. The CDR3 has 14 residues. The CDR3 DNA reads TGTGCCAGCAGTTACTCGACAAAATTCGAGACCCAGTACTTC. Translation gives CASSYSTKFETQYF.

The chain uses TRBV7-9 and TRBJ1-5; no reliable D call. CDR3 length: 12 amino acids. V lost 6 bases, J lost 5 bases, and 8 bases lay in between. Germline loops: CDR1 SEHNR, CDR2 FQNEAQ (reference sequence). The CDR3 here is CASSRQDQPQHF. In DNA, the CDR3 is TGTGCCAGCAGTAGGCAGGATCAGCCCCAGCATTTT.

The chain joins TRBV7-6 to TRBJ1-1; D may be TRBD1 (5 bases). CDR1 is SGHVS and CDR2 is FNYEAQ in the germline V gene. Trimming shortened V by 0 bases and J by 8 bases, and 10 bases separated the two germline ends. The CDR3 runs 13 residues. Written as DNA, the CDR3 is TGTGCCAGCAGCTTAGCCGGGGCAAGAGAAGCTTTCTTT. This encodes CASSLAGAREAFF. The full variable domain, rest sourced from reference TRBV7-6 and TRBJ1-1, is GAGVSQSPRYKVTKRGQDVALRCDPISGHVSLYWYRQALGQGPEFLTYFNYEAQQDKSGLPNDRFSAERPEGSISTLTIQRTEQRDSAMYRCASSLAGAREAFFGQGTRLTVV.

The rearrangement links TRBV27 to TRBJ2-7, with D possibly being TRBD1 (6 bases). V was trimmed by 6 bases and J by 3 bases, leaving 12 bases between them. The CDR3 runs 13 residues. The germline gives CDR1 MNHEY, CDR2 SMNVEV (reference sequence). CDR3 sequence: CASSYVTGYEQYF. CDR3 in DNA: TGTGCCAGCAGCTACGTGACAGGCTACGAGCAGTACTTC.

The V call is TRBV7-2, the J call TRBJ1-2, with TRBD1 matching over 7 bases. V was pared by 4 bases and J by 4 bases, with 9 bases of the junction left unmatched. CDR1 SGHTA and CDR2 FQGNSA come from the germline V gene. This CDR3 region has 15 residues. CDR3 in amino acids: CASSSTGVYGYGYTF. The CDR3 region has the DNA TGTGCCAGCAGCTCAACAGGGGTCTACGGCTATGGCTACACCTTC.

The chain employs TRBV27 and TRBJ2-3; perhaps TRBD2 as D (5 bases). Per the germline V gene, CDR1 is MNHEY and CDR2 is SMNVEV (reference sequence). The CDR3 loop spans 15 amino acids. Trimming cost V 5 bases and J 0 bases, with 12 bases left between them. Here the CDR3 reads CASSLNPGSTDTQYF. CDR3 bases: TGTGCCAGCAGTCTAAACCCGGGAAGCACAGATACGCAGTATTTT.

The rearrangement joins TRBV11-2 to TRBJ2-1; 9 nucleotides line up with TRBD2. The germline V gene encodes CDR1 SGHAT and CDR2 FQNNGV. The CDR3 is 17 residues long. Trimming cost V 3 bases and J 2 bases; bases outside gene matches: 8. This CDR3 reads CASSFRLAGNAYNEQFF. The CDR3 DNA reads as TGTGCCAGCAGCTTTCGGCTAGCGGGGAATGCCTACAATGAGCAGTTCTTC.

This sequence joins TRBV11-2 and TRBJ2-3; no reliable D call. V was cut by 2 bases and J by 0 bases, with 12 bases left in between. CDR1 and CDR2 (germline): SGHAT, FQNNGV. The CDR3 totals 16 residues. CDR3 amino acids: CASSLMSTSSTDTQYF. CDR3 bases: TGTGCCAGCAGCTTAATGTCTACCTCCAGCACAGATACGCAGTATTTT. The full variable domain, completed using reference TRBV11-2 and TRBJ2-3, is EAGVAQSPRYKIIEKRQSVAFWCNPISGHATLYWYQQILGQGPKLLIQFQNNGVVDDSQLPKDRFSAERLKGVDSTLKIQPAKLEDSAVYLCASSLMSTSSTDTQYFGPGTRLTVL.

This chain uses TRBV13 with TRBJ1-5; 8 bases agree with TRBD1. Per germline, CDR1 PRHDT and CDR2 FYEKMQ (reference sequence). Unmatched junction bases numbered 8, after V lost 6 bases and J lost 7 bases. The CDR3 is made up of 14 amino acids. The CDR3 nucleotides read TGTGCCAGCAGTCCCCAGGGGGCCGGGCAGCCCCAGCATTTT. Its protein is CASSPQGAGQPQHF.

CDR3 protein: CASSSGLAELEQYF. In nucleotides, the CDR3 is TGTGCCAGCAGCTCGGGACTAGCGGAGCTCGAGCAGTACTTC. The chain couples TRBV7-6 to TRBJ2-7; TRBD2 agrees at 11 bases. The V segment lost 4 bases and the J segment 6 bases; nucleotides outside the gene matches: 5. There are 14 residues in the CDR3. Looked up from germline, CDR1 is SGHVS and CDR2 is FNYEAQ.

Comment on this clone: Other DNA variants within this sample encode the same CDR3. The CDR3 spells CASSPGGDSYEQYF. CDR3 sequence (DNA): TGTGCCAGCAGCCCAGGGGGGGACAGCTACGAGCAGTACTTC. V is TRBV9 and J is TRBJ2-7; D is perhaps TRBD1 or TRBD2 (7 bases each). Trimming stripped 4 bases from V and 3 bases from J, with 14 bases between. Germline-derived CDR1 and CDR2 are SGDLS and YYNGEE. The CDR3 runs 14 residues.

This sequence joins TRBV2 and TRBJ1-1; a weak D match, TRBD1 (5 bases). Germline CDR1 and CDR2: SNHLY and FYNNEI. Trimming cost V 10 bases and J 6 bases, with 12 bases left between them. This CDR3 is 11 amino acids long. Here the CDR3 DNA reads TGTGCCACCGAGGACATCCCTGAAGCTTTCTTT. Amino acid sequence: CATEDIPEAFF.

The CDR3 sequence is CASNSDGNPPLHF. The CDR3, as DNA: TGTGCCAGCAACTCAGACGGGAATCCACCCCTCCACTTT. The rearrangement links TRBV6-1 to TRBJ1-6, with D unclear. CDR3 length: 13 amino acids. The germline V gene has CDR1 MNHNS and CDR2 SASEGT. V was pared by 7 bases and J by 11 bases, with 15 bases between.

The chain is built from TRBV11-2 and TRBJ2-2; 8 nucleotides agree with TRBD2. V dropped 7 bases and J dropped 5; count of bases not matched to a gene: 12. This CDR3 comprises 16 residues. The germline gives CDR1 SGHAT, CDR2 FQNNGV. The CDR3 sequence: CASIQAAGGRTGELFF. DNA for the CDR3: TGTGCCAGCATTCAGGCGGCGGGAGGAAGGACCGGGGAGCTGTTTTTT.

The chain joins TRBV11-2 to TRBJ2-1; D gene unclear. The CDR3 totals 13 residues. The germline V gene has CDR1 SGHAT and CDR2 FQNNGV. Trimming left V 1 base short and J 8 bases short, with 9 bases between. The CDR3 loop is CASSLVLVDEQFF. For the CDR3, the DNA is TGTGCCAGCAGCTTAGTTCTGGTCGATGAGCAGTTCTTC.

Concerning this clone: The sample contains more than one DNA sequence encoding this CDR3. The chain links TRBV4-3 to TRBJ2-7, with 7 bases aligning to TRBD2. V dropped 1 base and J dropped 4; count of bases not matched to a gene: 7. The germline gives CDR1 LGHNA, CDR2 YSLEER. The CDR3 contains 15 residues. The CDR3 region is CASSQGTGGGYEQYF. The CDR3 DNA reads TGCGCCAGCAGCCAAGGGACGGGAGGTGGATACGAGCAGTACTTC.

A note on this clone: One junction end does not reproduce the germline sequence, and a read error may be involved. The chain uses TRBV10-2 and TRBJ2-7; D is possibly TRBD2 (6 bases). The CDR3 is made up of 16 amino acids. Germline CDR1 is WSHSY and CDR2 is SAAADI. For the CDR3, the DNA is TGCGCCAGTAGTGGGTCCGACAGCGGGTACTCCTACGAGCAGTACTTC. It specifies CASSGSDSGYSYEQYF.

As to this clone: Within the sample, other DNA sequences also encode this same CDR3. The rearrangement links TRBV4-2 to TRBJ2-7, with 7 bases that match TRBD2. Germline V lookup: CDR1 LGHNA, CDR2 YNFKEQ. The junction had 4 bases not matched to a gene; V was cut back by 0 bases and J by 2 bases. This CDR3 has 15 residues. CDR3 sequence (DNA): TGTGCCAGCAGCCAAGATGGCGGGGGAACCTACGAGCAGTACTTC. Its translation is CASSQDGGGTYEQYF.

This clone was recorded only once. The genes are TRBV13 and TRBJ2-7; D possibly uses TRBD1 or TRBD2 (5 bases each). Trimming left V 1 base short and J 0 bases short, with 10 bases between. CDR3 length: 15 residues. Germline V gene lookup returns CDR1 PRHDT and CDR2 FYEKMQ (reference sequence). This CDR3 reads CASSLAGTDSYEQYF. CDR3 bases: TGTGCCAGCAGCTTAGCGGGGACCGACTCCTACGAGCAGTACTTC.